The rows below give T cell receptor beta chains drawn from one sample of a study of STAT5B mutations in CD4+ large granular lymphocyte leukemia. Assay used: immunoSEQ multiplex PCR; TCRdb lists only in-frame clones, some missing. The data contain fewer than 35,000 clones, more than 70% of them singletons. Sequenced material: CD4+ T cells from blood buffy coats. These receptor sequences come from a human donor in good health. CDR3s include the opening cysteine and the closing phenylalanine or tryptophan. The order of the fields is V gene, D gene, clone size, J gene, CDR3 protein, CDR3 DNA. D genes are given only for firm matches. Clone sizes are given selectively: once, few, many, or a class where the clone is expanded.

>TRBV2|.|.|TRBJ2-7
CASSPFPGEQYF
TGTGCCAGCAGTCCGTTTCCGGGGGAGCAGTACTTC
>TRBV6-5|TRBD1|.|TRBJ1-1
CASRGQGIANTEAFF
TGTGCCAGCAGGGGACAGGGAATAGCGAACACTGAAGCTTTCTTT
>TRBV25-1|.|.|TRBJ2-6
CASSESGSGANVLTF
TGTGCCAGCAGTGAGTCTGGCTCTGGGGCCAACGTCCTGACTTTC
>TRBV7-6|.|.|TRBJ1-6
CASSPQGVYNSPLHF
TGTGCCAGCAGCCCCCAGGGCGTCTATAATTCACCCCTCCACTTT
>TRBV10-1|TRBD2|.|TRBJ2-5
CASSEGTSGSEGETQYF
TGCGCCAGCAGTGAAGGGACTAGCGGGAGTGAAGGAGAGACCCAGTACTTC
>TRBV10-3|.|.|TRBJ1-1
CAITGTLGTEAFF
TGTGCCATCACCGGGACCTTGGGAACTGAAGCTTTCTTT
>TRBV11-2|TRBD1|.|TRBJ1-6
CASSTDRVGNSPLHF
TGTGCCAGCAGCACCGACAGGGTCGGCAATTCACCCCTCCACTTT
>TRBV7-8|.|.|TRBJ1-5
CASSLVGPGGVNQPQHF
TGTGCCAGCAGCTTAGTAGGCCCGGGAGGCGTAAATCAGCCCCAGCATTTT
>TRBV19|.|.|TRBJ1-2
CASMGVGSGGYTF
TGTGCCAGTATGGGGGTCGGGTCCGGTGGCTACACCTTC
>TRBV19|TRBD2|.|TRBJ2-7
CASSIATSGGEQYF
TGTGCCAGTAGTATAGCGACTAGCGGGGGCGAGCAGTACTTC
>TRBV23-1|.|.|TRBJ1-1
CASSRLRGRSTEAFF
TGCGCCAGCAGTCGCCTCCGGGGGCGTAGCACTGAAGCTTTCTTT
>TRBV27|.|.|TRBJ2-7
CASSGRAHEQYF
TGTGCCAGCAGCGGACGGGCTCACGAGCAGTACTTC
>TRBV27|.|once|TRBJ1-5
CASSTYEGGNRDKRQPQHF
TGTGCCAGCAGCACTTACGAGGGGGGAAACAGGGATAAGCGTCAGCCCCAGCATTTT
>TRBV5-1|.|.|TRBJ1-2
CASRRTDGDGYTF
TGCGCCAGCAGAAGGACGGACGGAGATGGCTACACCTTC
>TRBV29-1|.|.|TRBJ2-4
CSVELAKNIQYF
TGCAGCGTTGAACTAGCCAAAAACATTCAGTACTTC
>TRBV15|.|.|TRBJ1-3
CATSLSSGAGGNTIYF
TGTGCCACCAGCTTAAGCTCAGGGGCTGGTGGAAACACCATATATTTT
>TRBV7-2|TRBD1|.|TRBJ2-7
CASSSPGQGYEQYF
TGTGCCAGCAGCTCACCGGGACAGGGCTACGAGCAGTACTTC
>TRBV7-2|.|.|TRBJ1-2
CASSFGRANYGYTF
TGTGCCAGCAGCTTTGGCAGGGCTAACTATGGCTACACCTTC
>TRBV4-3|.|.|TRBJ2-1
CASSRGRYYNEQFF
TGCGCCAGCAGCCGAGGGCGGTACTACAATGAGCAGTTCTTC
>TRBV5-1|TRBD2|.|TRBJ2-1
CASSPTATSGPYNEQFF
TGCGCCAGCAGCCCAACCGCCACTAGCGGCCCTTACAATGAGCAGTTCTTC
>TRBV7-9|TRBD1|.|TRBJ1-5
CASSSNRGLQPQHF
TGTGCCAGCAGCTCTAACAGGGGTCTCCAGCCCCAGCATTTT
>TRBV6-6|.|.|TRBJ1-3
CASAGGVGSRNTIYF
TGTGCCAGCGCGGGGGGGGTAGGATCTCGGAACACCATATATTTT
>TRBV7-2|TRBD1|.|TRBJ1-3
CASSLYPTGGYTIYF
TGTGCCAGCAGCTTATACCCGACAGGGGGGTACACCATATATTTT
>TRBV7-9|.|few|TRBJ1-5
CATGGVNQPQHF
TGTGCCACGGGAGGGGTCAATCAGCCCCAGCATTTT
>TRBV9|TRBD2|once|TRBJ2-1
CASSVGGVSGGPDNEQFF
TGTGCCAGCAGCGTAGGAGGTGTTAGCGGGGGGCCAGACAATGAGCAGTTCTTC
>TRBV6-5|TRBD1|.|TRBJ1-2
CASSYWSGGLTGYTF
TGTGCCAGCAGTTACTGGTCAGGGGGACTGACTGGCTACACCTTC
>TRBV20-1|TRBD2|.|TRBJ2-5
CSAGRGETQYF
TGCAGTGCTGGGAGGGGCGAGACCCAGTACTTC
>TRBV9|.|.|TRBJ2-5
CASSVSQVRETQYF
TGTGCCAGCAGCGTAAGCCAGGTCCGAGAGACCCAGTACTTC
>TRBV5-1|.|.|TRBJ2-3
CASAGRGIPDTQYF
TGCGCCAGCGCTGGCAGGGGCATCCCAGATACGCAGTATTTT
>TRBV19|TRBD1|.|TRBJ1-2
CASSRGGTGGAANYGYTF
TGTGCCAGTAGTAGAGGGGGGACAGGCGGTGCAGCTAACTATGGCTACACCTTC
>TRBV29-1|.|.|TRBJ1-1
CSVVRTENTEAFF
TGCAGCGTTGTTCGGACAGAAAACACTGAAGCTTTCTTT
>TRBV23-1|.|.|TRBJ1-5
CASSQPLGGNQPQHF
TGCGCCAGCAGTCAACCCCTTGGGGGCAATCAGCCCCAGCATTTT
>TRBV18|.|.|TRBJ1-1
CASSPPGGTEAFF
TGTGCCAGCTCACCACCAGGGGGCACTGAAGCTTTCTTT
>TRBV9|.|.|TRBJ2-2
CASSGRQVGWTGELFF
TGTGCCAGCAGCGGGCGACAGGTAGGATGGACCGGGGAGCTGTTTTTT
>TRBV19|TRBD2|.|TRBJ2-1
CASRRGSGGQYNEQFF
TGTGCCAGTAGACGAGGTAGCGGGGGGCAATACAATGAGCAGTTCTTC
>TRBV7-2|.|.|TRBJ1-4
CASTSPDEKLFF
TGTGCCAGCACGAGCCCAGATGAAAAACTGTTTTTT
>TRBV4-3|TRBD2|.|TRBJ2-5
CASSQGTSPTKETQYF
TGCGCCAGCAGCCAAGGGACTAGCCCCACTAAAGAGACCCAGTACTTC
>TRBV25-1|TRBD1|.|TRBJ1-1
CASSDYRDRGLVTEAFF
TGTGCCAGCAGTGATTATCGGGACAGGGGGTTGGTCACTGAAGCTTTCTTT
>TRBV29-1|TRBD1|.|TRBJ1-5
CSAGQGDQPQHF
TGCAGCGCGGGACAGGGGGATCAGCCCCAGCATTTT
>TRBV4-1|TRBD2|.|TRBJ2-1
CASSQGGGGGRRHKFF
TGCGCCAGCAGCCAAGGGGGGGGTGGCGGGCGTCGACATAAGTTCTTC
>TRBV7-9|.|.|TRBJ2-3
CASSSFRTSTDTQYF
TGTGCCAGCAGCTCTTTCAGGACTAGCACAGATACGCAGTATTTT
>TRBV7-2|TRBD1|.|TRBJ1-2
CASSFHGTANYGYTF
TGTGCCAGCAGCTTTCACGGGACAGCTAACTATGGCTACACCTTC
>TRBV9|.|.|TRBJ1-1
CASSARGDTEAFF
TGTGCCAGCAGCGCGCGAGGGGACACTGAAGCTTTCTTT
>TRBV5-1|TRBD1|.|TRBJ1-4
CASSTDRGGLATNEKLFF
TGCGCCAGCAGCACTGACAGGGGCGGGCTCGCAACTAATGAAAAACTGTTTTTT
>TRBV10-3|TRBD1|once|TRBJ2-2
CAISGRDSYTGELFF
TGTGCCATCAGTGGAAGGGACAGTTACACCGGGGAGCTGTTTTTT
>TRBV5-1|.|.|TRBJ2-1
CASTQDWRNEQFF
TGCGCCAGCACCCAGGACTGGAGAAATGAGCAGTTCTTC